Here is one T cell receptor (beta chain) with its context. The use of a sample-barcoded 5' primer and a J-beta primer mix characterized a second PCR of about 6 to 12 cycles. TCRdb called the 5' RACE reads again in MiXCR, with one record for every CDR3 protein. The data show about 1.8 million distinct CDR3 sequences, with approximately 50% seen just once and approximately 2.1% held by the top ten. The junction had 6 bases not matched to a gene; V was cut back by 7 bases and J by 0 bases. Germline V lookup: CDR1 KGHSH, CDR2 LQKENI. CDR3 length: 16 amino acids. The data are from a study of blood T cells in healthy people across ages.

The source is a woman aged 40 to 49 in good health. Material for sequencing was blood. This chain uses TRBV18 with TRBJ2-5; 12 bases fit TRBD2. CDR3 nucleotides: TGTGCCAGCTTCGACGGGACTAGCGGGTACCAAGAGACCCAGTACTTC. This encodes CASFDGTSGYQETQYF.